The text below deals with one TCR beta chain. This clone came up a few times. Its antigen specificity is not known. Base qualities are missing; no much larger clone stands one base away. Within the sample, other DNA sequences also encode this same CDR3. This entry belongs to a study of shared clonotypes between healthy human individuals (dated by TCRdb to about 2020). Background for the entire study: A couple of women and a few men aged 18 to 49 years were included in the cohort. For each donor, three plates each were used for CD4 naive and CD4 memory, two plates were used for CD8 naive, and one plate was used for CD8 memory. To estimate repertoire size and how much clonotype sharing occurs between individuals, the study deeply sequenced the blood TCR repertoires of five healthy adults. To increase sequencing depth and limit assay-specific biases, different laboratories used diverse techniques to prepare libraries and sequence TCR repertoires. Leukapheresis yielded between about 0.9 and 9.5 billion PBMCs per donor.

TCR CDR3 regions were amplified from genomic DNA by multiplex PCR using the deep immunoSEQ assay. Genomic DNA extracted from each cell subset was distributed evenly over all wells of several immunoSEQ 96-well plates, and each plate served as one replicate. For sorted subsets, each replicate PCR was loaded with approximately 200 ng genomic DNA, equivalent to approximately 33,000 T cell genomes. Purified libraries were measured with a Qubit 3.0 fluorometer, size-checked on a Bioanalyzer 2100, and measured again with the KAPA Library Quantification kit. A separate single-read 150-cycle Illumina NextSeq 550 flow cell was used to sequence each immunoSEQ 96-well plate. The original methods were these. Because the immunoSEQ output included only junctional sequences and no quality scores, the filtering could not be the same as the filtering used for full-length reads. Sequences were annotated with PyIR, a Python wrapper for IgBLAST v1.9, and V/J genes and CDR3 were assigned using IMGT germline references. Any read was removed if the V/J assignment was weak (E-value above 1e-6), the CDR3 was missing, or the read contained stop codons, out-of-frame junctions, or ambiguous translated residues. V3J clonotypes were defined by identical inferred V gene, J gene, and CDR3 amino acid sequence. To compute the percentage overlap between repertoires, the number of shared unique clonotypes was divided by the size of the smaller repertoire. Richness of each repertoire was evaluated using RTK rarefaction, the Chao1 estimator, and Recon v2.1 estimates of unobserved clonotypes. Generation probabilities for all TCRbeta clonotypes obtained by the gDNA method from several donors were computed using OLGA. This immuneACCESS table, as held by TCRdb, lists in-frame sequences with V and J called but not all clones. Of the missing ones, under half trace to an unresolved V gene in checked studies; the others have no known cause. The V and J calls and clone size come from that table; D and trimming were worked out from the DNA. Within this sample are over a million clones, with approximately 70% of them counted one time only. Together, the top ten hold approximately 1.5% of the sample.

The research as a whole found: Compared with non-shared clonotypes, clonotypes shared by all four sorted-subset donors had higher generation probabilities. Pairwise subsampling led to the expectation that sequencing depth would affect the degree of clonotype sharing among donors. About 5% of naive CD4, roughly 3.5% of naive CD8, roughly 2.4% of memory CD4, and 0.4% of memory CD8 clonotypes were shared across several donors. Naive subsets generally had larger estimated clonotype richness than memory subsets. The genetic and exposure-history diversity represented was limited by the small number of donors. Only blood was sampled, and tissue TCR repertoires likely differ from those in blood. Rarefaction of sorted-subset datasets indicated incomplete sequencing despite the large sequencing depth.

The donors were healthy, HIV-negative adults with no recently reported acute infections or vaccinations. Every donor was a Caucasian adult living in Nashville, Tennessee, USA. CD4+ T cells were enriched by magnetic negative selection, after which naive cells were positively selected on CD45RA and the negative fraction was taken as the memory subset. Blood was collected by leukapheresis, and PBMCs were isolated by Ficoll-Histopaque density gradient centrifugation and then cryopreserved in liquid nitrogen vapor phase. Analytical flow cytometry was used to check the purity and quantity of each magnetically sorted T cell population. Genomic DNA was isolated from each sorted fraction and quantified by UV absorbance on a Nanodrop 2000c. This receptor was taken from a man between 18 and 35 years old in good health. Sequenced sample: memory CD4+ T cells sorted from blood. Sample cell subset or site, as interpreted from the label and publication: CD45RA-negative fraction.

At the DNA level, the sequence is TGTGCCAGCAGCTTGGGGGCCGGGGGCTCCTACAATGAGCAGTTCTTC. This gives the protein CASSLGAGGSYNEQFF. The V and J genes are TRBV5-4 and TRBJ2-1; possibly the D gene is TRBD2, per 6 matching bases. V and J are truncated by 0 bases and 0 bases respectively, leaving an intervening sequence of 10 bases. Its CDR3 holds 16 amino acids, cysteine through phenylalanine. Just the 48-base CDR3 DNA is kept, in frame starting at base 1. The germline V gene encodes CDR1 SGHNT and CDR2 YYREEE (reference sequence).